This T cell receptor (beta chain) comes out of a study of monozygotic twins with inflammatory bowel disease. Study conclusions and caveats: Whether twins were concordant or discordant made no difference to repertoire similarity, possibly from limited power.

Concerning this clonotype itself: No antigen is known for it.

Germline values: CDR1 GTSNPN, CDR2 SVGIG (reference sequence). This CDR3 is built from 13 residues. From approximately 3,500 ng of total RNA, each TCR library was prepared. From the 5' RACE reads, TCRdb lists one entry per CDR3 protein and no DNA. This listing includes approximately 340,000 distinct CDR3 sequences. The chain has TRBV30 and TRBJ2-3; the D call of TRBD1 rests on TCRdb alone, since no DNA is present to check it. Input material: blood. This clonotype was sampled from a human donor with ulcerative colitis or Crohn's disease, or a healthy co-twin of an affected twin (not recorded which). The CDR3 loop reads CAYTGMSTDTQYF.